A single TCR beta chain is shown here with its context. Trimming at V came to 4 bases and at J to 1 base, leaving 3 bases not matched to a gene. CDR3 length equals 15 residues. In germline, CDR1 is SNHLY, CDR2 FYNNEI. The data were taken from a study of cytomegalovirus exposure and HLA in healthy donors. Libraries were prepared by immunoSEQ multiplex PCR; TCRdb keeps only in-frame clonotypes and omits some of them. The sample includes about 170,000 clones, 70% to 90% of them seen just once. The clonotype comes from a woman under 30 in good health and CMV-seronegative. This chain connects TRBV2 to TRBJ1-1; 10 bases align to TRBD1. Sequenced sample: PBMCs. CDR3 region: CASSVTGGKNTEAFF. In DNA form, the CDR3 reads TGTGCCAGCAGTGTGACAGGGGGCAAGAACACTGAAGCTTTCTTT.